A selection of T cell receptor beta chains follows, all from one sample in a study of shared clonotypes between healthy human individuals. Using immunoSEQ multiplex PCR, the repertoire was profiled, and TCRdb retains in-frame clones only, with some absent. The data contain under 300,000 clones, 50% to 75% of them seen just once; the ten biggest clones take up more than 9.5%. The sample taken for sequencing was memory CD4+ T cells sorted from blood. Receptors were obtained from a man aged 25-45 years in good health. The CDR3 runs from the conserved cysteine through the conserved F or W. The order of the fields is J gene, CDR3 length, V gene, CDR3 protein.

J: TRBJ1-2; length: 16; V: TRBV6-1; CDR3: CASSEGSGHSGYGYTF
J: TRBJ2-5; length: 17; V: TRBV2; CDR3: CASSEGSAPPSRETQYF
J: TRBJ1-5; length: 13; V: TRBV28; CDR3: CASSHSGLQPQHF
J: TRBJ2-7; length: 13; V: TRBV30; CDR3: CAWSGAGGPEQYF
J: TRBJ2-7; length: 14; V: TRBV7-9; CDR3: CASSLAGVHYEQYF
J: TRBJ2-3; length: 19; V: TRBV11-2; CDR3: CASSLRGGAGLAGTDTQYF
J: TRBJ1-1; length: 13; V: TRBV6-1; CDR3: CASSASGNTEAFF
J: TRBJ2-5; length: 14; V: TRBV5-1; CDR3: CASSPNGAGETQYF
J: TRBJ2-1; length: 18; V: TRBV9; CDR3: CASSVGIRGRAYDNEQFF
J: TRBJ2-7; length: 13; V: TRBV29-1; CDR3: CSNPSGPFYEQYF
J: TRBJ1-5; length: 14; V: TRBV2; CDR3: CASSGGDRNQPQHF
J: TRBJ2-1; length: 17; V: TRBV5-1; CDR3: CASSFNTGRASYNEQFF
J: TRBJ2-3; length: 15; V: TRBV5-1; CDR3: CASSVGQGVQDTQYF
J: TRBJ2-7; length: 14; V: TRBV5-1; CDR3: CASSSSGQVYEQYF
J: TRBJ1-1; length: 15; V: TRBV21-1; CDR3: CASSKAGRRNTEAFF
J: TRBJ2-2; length: 16; V: TRBV5-1; CDR3: CASSTSGQGTSGELFF
J: TRBJ2-2; length: 14; V: TRBV27; CDR3: CASKREVDTGELFF
J: TRBJ1-4; length: 16; V: TRBV4-3; CDR3: CASSQDVGQGGEKLFF